What follows are 18 T cell receptor beta chains derived from one specimen sequenced in a study of blood T cells in healthy people across ages. Primers used in a second PCR of roughly 7 to 12 cycles were a sample-barcoded 5' primer and a J-beta primer mix. TCRdb passed the 5' RACE reads through MiXCR, listing each CDR3 protein once. Of more than 800,000 distinct CDR3 sequences in the sample, 40% to 55% were seen once. Material: blood. These receptors were obtained from a woman aged 55-75 years in good health.

This sequence joins TRBV5-6 and TRBJ2-7, with D possibly called TRBD1 or TRBD2 (6 bases each). Looked up from germline, CDR1 is SGHDT and CDR2 is YYEEEE. The CDR3 runs 15 residues. V shed 4 bases and J shed 0 bases, with 14 bases lying between them. In nucleotides, the CDR3 is TGTGCCAGCAGCCGACAGGTCGGGAGCTCCTACGAGCAGTACTTC. This translates into CASSRQVGSSYEQYF. The full variable domain, with the rest looked up from reference TRBV5-6 and TRBJ2-7, is DAGVTQSPTHLIKTRGQQVTLRCSPKSGHDTVSWYQQALGQGPQFIFQYYEEEERQRGNFPDRFSGHQFPNYSSELNVNALLLGDSALYLCASSRQVGSSYEQYFGPGTRLTVT.

V and J are TRBV9 and TRBJ2-3; D ambiguous. The CDR3 is 15 residues long. V dropped 1 base and J dropped 2 bases, with 11 bases sitting between them. CDR1 and CDR2 (germline): SGDLS, YYNGEE. As DNA, the CDR3 is TGTGCCAGCAGCGTATATCCCTCGGTCACAGATACGCAGTATTTT. Protein sequence: CASSVYPSVTDTQYF.

This clonotype was detected only a few times. This rearrangement joins TRBV20-1 to TRBJ2-2; no definite D call. The CDR3 loop spans 11 amino acids. Germline V lookup: CDR1 DFQATT, CDR2 SNEGSKA (reference sequence). Trimming pared 0 bases from V and 7 bases from J, leaving 3 bases between. Here the CDR3 reads CSAREDGELFF. The CDR3 DNA sequence: TGCAGTGCTAGAGAGGACGGGGAGCTGTTTTTT.

This rearrangement joins TRBV21-1 to TRBJ2-5; TRBD2 reflects the table's D call only, with no check against the DNA. TRBV21-1 is annotated as a pseudogene. There are 17 residues in the CDR3. The CDR3 DNA follows: TGTGCCAGCAGCAAAGATGGAACAGGGACCTCCGAAGAGACCCAGTACTTC. This sequence encodes CASSKDGTGTSEETQYF.

This chain uses TRBV27 with TRBJ1-1; a possible D gene is TRBD1 (6 bases). This CDR3 contains 14 residues. V shed 4 bases and J shed 4 bases, with 13 bases lying between them. CDR1 and CDR2 from the germline V gene are MNHEY and SMNVEV (reference sequence). CDR3 sequence (DNA): TGTGCCAGCAGTTCGGGACACCCGGGCACTGAAGCTTTCTTT. It translates to CASSSGHPGTEAFF.

The rearrangement joins TRBV4-2 to TRBJ2-1, with D unresolved. V dropped 1 base and J dropped 9 bases, with 10 bases sitting between them. The CDR3 has 13 residues. Germline CDR1 reads LGHNA; CDR2 reads YNFKEQ. The CDR3 is CASSQVSGAEQFF. CDR3 DNA sequence: TGTGCCAGCAGCCAAGTCTCGGGCGCTGAGCAGTTCTTC.

The chain recombines TRBV7-8 with TRBJ1-5, with a weak D call TRBD1 (5 bases). This CDR3 is built from 15 residues. Deletions cut 5 bases from V and 3 bases from J, with 14 bases between. Germline values: CDR1 SGHVS, CDR2 FQNEAQ. CDR3 nucleotide sequence: TGTGCCAGCAGCCCGTTCCAGGGTTACAATCAGCCCCAGCATTTT. This encodes CASSPFQGYNQPQHF.

The chain carries TRBV6-4 and TRBJ2-3; possibly TRBD1 or TRBD2 for D (5 bases each). CDR1 is MRHNA and CDR2 is SNTAGT in the germline V gene. V lost 6 bases and J 0 bases, leaving 13 bases between the germline ends. The CDR3 spans 15 residues. The CDR3 reads CASSRDGDSTDTQYF. The DNA of the CDR3 is TGTGCCAGCAGCCGGGACGGAGATAGCACAGATACGCAGTATTTT.

This sequence joins TRBV30 and TRBJ2-2; 7 bases align to TRBD2. V lost 5 bases and J lost 6; bases outside the gene matches: 12. Germline V CDR1 and CDR2: GTSNPN, SVGIG (reference sequence). This CDR3 region has 15 residues. The DNA for the CDR3 is TGTGCCTGGGACGGGGGACTATTCGACGCCGGGGAGCTGTTTTTT. Residues: CAWDGGLFDAGELFF.

This chain links TRBV7-9 with TRBJ1-2; D ambiguous. The V end lost 0 bases, the J end lost 4 bases, and 9 bases lay between the germline ends. The V gene's germline CDR1 is SEHNR and CDR2 FQNEAQ (reference sequence). The CDR3 spans 14 residues. The CDR3 DNA reads as TGTGCCAGCAGCTTAGCGGACGGACCCTATGGCTACACCTTC. Protein: CASSLADGPYGYTF.

This clonotype was picked up a small number of times. The CDR3 region has the DNA TGCAGCGTTGATTCAGGGTACACCGGGGAGCTGTTTTTT. This gives the protein CSVDSGYTGELFF. This chain links TRBV29-1 with TRBJ2-2, with a weak D call TRBD1 (5 bases). This CDR3 has 13 amino acids. The germline V gene has CDR1 SQVTM and CDR2 ANQGSEA. V was pared by 3 bases and J by 3 bases, with 8 bases between.

The CDR3 DNA reads TGTGCCATCAGTGAGGGGGCAGGGTCGACAGATACGCAGTATTTT. This codes for CAISEGAGSTDTQYF. This chain links TRBV10-3 with TRBJ2-3, with D possibly TRBD1 on 5 matching bases. Germline loops: CDR1 ENHRY, CDR2 SYGVKD. V lost 2 bases and J lost 3, with 12 bases in between. This CDR3 contains 15 residues.

A remark on this clonotype: The junction and the germline gene differ at one end; a read error may be behind it. The V gene is TRBV4-1, the J gene TRBJ1-5, with D perhaps TRBD1 (5 bases). This CDR3 is 16 amino acids long. The V gene's germline CDR1 is MGHRA and CDR2 YSYEKL. The CDR3 coding sequence is TGCGCCTGCAGCCCAGCCCCGGGGGGTAGCAATCAGCCCCAGCATTTT. Translated, it gives CACSPAPGGSNQPQHF.

This chain connects TRBV24-1 to TRBJ2-1, with 13 positions matching TRBD2. The CDR3 is 16 amino acids. Germline CDR1 KGHDR, CDR2 SFDVKD. Trimming at V came to 3 bases and at J to 8 bases, leaving 6 bases not matched to a gene. CDR3 bases: TGTGCCACCAGTGATAAAACTAGCGGGAGGGCCGATGAGCAGTTCTTC. It specifies CATSDKTSGRADEQFF.

Regarding this clonotype: A read error may produce the germline difference seen at one junction end. The rearrangement links TRBV15 to TRBJ1-4, with 8 positions matching TRBD1. CDR1 is LNHNV and CDR2 is YYDKDF in the germline V gene (reference sequence). There are 16 residues in the CDR3. The CDR3 sequence is CATGRDLDRVFEKLFF. The CDR3 DNA reads TGTGCCACCGGCAGAGACCTGGACAGGGTTTTTGAAAAACTGTTTTTT.

The genes are TRBV7-3 and TRBJ1-1; D is unclear. Germline CDR1 is SGHTA and CDR2 is FQGTGA. Trimming took off 0 bases at V and 0 bases at J, with 8 bases between the two ends. This CDR3 region has 15 residues. The CDR3 DNA follows: TGTGCCAGCAGCTTAACTTCCGGGATGAACACTGAAGCTTTCTTT. Translating gives CASSLTSGMNTEAFF.

The V gene is TRBV7-2, the J gene TRBJ1-2; 9 bases are shared with TRBD1. The length of the CDR3 is 14 residues. Germline V lookup: CDR1 SGHTA, CDR2 FQGNSA. The J segment lost 7 bases and the V segment lost 3 bases, leaving 6 bases of the junction unmatched. The DNA of the CDR3 is TGTGCCAGCAGCTTGATACAGGGGGCGCGTGGCTACACCTTC. It encodes CASSLIQGARGYTF. Looking up the rest from reference TRBV7-2 and TRBJ1-2 gives the full variable domain: GAGVSQSPSNKVTEKGKDVELRCDPISGHTALYWYRQSLGQGLEFLIYFQGNSAPDKSGLPSDRFSAERTGGSVSTLTIQRTQQEDSAVYLCASSLIQGARGYTFGSGTRLTVV.

Only a few counts were recorded for this clonotype. This chain uses TRBV29-1 with TRBJ2-7, with D unclear. The CDR3 is 13 amino acids. V was shortened by 4 bases and J by 2 bases, with 12 bases between the two germline ends. Germline V gene data show CDR1 as SQVTM and CDR2 as ANQGSEA. CDR3 amino acids: CSVVIGATYEQYF. The CDR3 DNA reads TGCAGCGTTGTGATCGGTGCTACCTACGAGCAGTACTTC.